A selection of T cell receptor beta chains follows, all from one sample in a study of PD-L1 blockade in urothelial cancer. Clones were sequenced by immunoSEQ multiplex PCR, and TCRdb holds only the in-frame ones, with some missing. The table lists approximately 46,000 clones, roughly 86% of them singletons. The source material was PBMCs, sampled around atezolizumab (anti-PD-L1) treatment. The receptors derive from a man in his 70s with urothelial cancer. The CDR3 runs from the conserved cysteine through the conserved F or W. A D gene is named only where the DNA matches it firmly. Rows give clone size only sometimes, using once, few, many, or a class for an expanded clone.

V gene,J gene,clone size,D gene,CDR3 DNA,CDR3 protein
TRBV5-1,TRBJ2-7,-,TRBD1,TGCGCCAGCAGCGGCCCGGGACAGCGTAACGAGCAGTACTTC,CASSGPGQRNEQYF
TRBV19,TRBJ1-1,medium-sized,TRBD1,TGTGCCAGTAACAGGGGCACCGGTGAAGCTTTCTTT,CASNRGTGEAFF
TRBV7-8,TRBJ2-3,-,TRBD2,TGTGCCAGCAGCTTAACCCAGCGGGAGGGCACAGATACGCAGTATTTT,CASSLTQREGTDTQYF
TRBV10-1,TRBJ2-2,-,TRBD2,TGCGCCAGCAGTGACTTTAGCGGGAGAAACACCGGGGAGCTGTTTTTT,CASSDFSGRNTGELFF
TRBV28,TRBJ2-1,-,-,TGTGCCAGCACCCCGAGAAGCCGGTACAATGAGCAGTTCTTC,CASTPRSRYNEQFF
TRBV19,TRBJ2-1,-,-,TGTGCCAGTAGTATAGGTCCCGGGGCGGGACTTGAGCAGTTCTTC,CASSIGPGAGLEQFF
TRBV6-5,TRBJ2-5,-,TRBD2,TGTGCCAGCAGTTCGCCCGGACTAGCGGGAGCAGCCCAGTACTTC,CASSSPGLAGAAQYF
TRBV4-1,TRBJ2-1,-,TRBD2,TGCGCCAGCAGCCAAGATGTTGAAAGCGGGAGACAGAATGAGCAGTTCTTC,CASSQDVESGRQNEQFF
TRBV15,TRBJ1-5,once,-,TGTGCCACCAGCAAGGACAGTCATCAGCCCCAGCATTTT,CATSKDSHQPQHF
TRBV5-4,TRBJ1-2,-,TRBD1,TGTGCCAGCAGCTCGACCCGGGACAGCCATGGCTACACCTTC,CASSSTRDSHGYTF
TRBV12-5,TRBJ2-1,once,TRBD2,TGTGCTAGTGGCCTGGGGGGGACGGATGAGCAGTTCTTC,CASGLGGTDEQFF
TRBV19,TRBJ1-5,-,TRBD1,TGTGCCAGTAGTCAGGGACAGAGCGGTCAGCCCCAGCATTTT,CASSQGQSGQPQHF
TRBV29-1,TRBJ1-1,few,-,TGCAGCGTTGAATATGTCGGCACTGAAGCTTTCTTT,CSVEYVGTEAFF
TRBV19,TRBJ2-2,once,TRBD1,TGTGCCAGTAGGGGACAGGGGATAAACACCGGGGAGCTGTTTTTT,CASRGQGINTGELFF
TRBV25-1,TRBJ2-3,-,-,TGTGCCAGCAGTTGGGGTACCTCGGGAAGCACAGATACGCAGTATTTT,CASSWGTSGSTDTQYF
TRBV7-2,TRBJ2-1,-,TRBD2,TGTGCCAGCAGCTTAGGGACTAGGAGTAATGAGCAGTTCTTC,CASSLGTRSNEQFF
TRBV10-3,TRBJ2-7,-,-,TGTGCCACCGCCCGGGTAACAGGCTACGAGCAGTACTTC,CATARVTGYEQYF
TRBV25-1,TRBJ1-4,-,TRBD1,TGTGCCAGCAGTGAAGGGACAGGGGGTCGAGAAAAACTGTTTTTT,CASSEGTGGREKLFF
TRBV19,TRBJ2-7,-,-,TGTGCCAGTAGTGACGAAAGGGGGGGCACCTACGAGCAGTACTTC,CASSDERGGTYEQYF
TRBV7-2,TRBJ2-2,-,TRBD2,TGTGCCAGCAGCTTAGCAAGCGGGAGGTCGGCCGGGGAGCTGTTTTTT,CASSLASGRSAGELFF
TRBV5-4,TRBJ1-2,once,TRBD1,TGTGCCAGCAGCCGGGGGACAGGAGCTATTTATGGCTACACCTTC,CASSRGTGAIYGYTF
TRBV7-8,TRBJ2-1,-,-,TGTGCCAGCACGTCGATGGCGGGCACCAATGAGCAGTTCTTC,CASTSMAGTNEQFF
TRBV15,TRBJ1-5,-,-,TGTGCCACCAGCAGCCAGGGTAGGATTCAGCCCCAGCATTTT,CATSSQGRIQPQHF
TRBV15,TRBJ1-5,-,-,TGTGCCACCAGCAGGGACAGCCCCAATCAGCCCCAGCATTTT,CATSRDSPNQPQHF
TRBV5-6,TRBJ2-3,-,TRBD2,TGTGCCAGCAGCTTGAACACGGGAGGGGGTATATATACGCAGTATTTT,CASSLNTGGGIYTQYF
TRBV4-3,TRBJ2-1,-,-,TGCGCCAGCAGCCAAGAACTGGAGAGGAATGAGCAGTTCTTC,CASSQELERNEQFF
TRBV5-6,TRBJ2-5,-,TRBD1,TGTGCCAGCAGCTTAGACCGGGACAGGGGATCGGAGACCCAGTACTTC,CASSLDRDRGSETQYF
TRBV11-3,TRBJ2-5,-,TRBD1,TGTGCCAGCAGCCAGGGGGCCGAGGAGACCCAGTACTTC,CASSQGAEETQYF
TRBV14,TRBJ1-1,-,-,TGTGCCAGCAGCCGGTCGTTTAGTGCTGAAGCTTTCTTT,CASSRSFSAEAFF
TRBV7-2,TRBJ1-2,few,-,TGTGCCAGCAGCTTCGGCAGGGTCCTCAATGGCTACACCTTC,CASSFGRVLNGYTF
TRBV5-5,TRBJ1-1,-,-,TGTGCCAGCAGCTACCTAGGTGGCACTGAAGCTTTCTTT,CASSYLGGTEAFF
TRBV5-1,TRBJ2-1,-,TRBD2,TGCGCCAGCAGCTTGGGGGTACTAGCGGGAGGGAATGAGCAGTTCTTC,CASSLGVLAGGNEQFF
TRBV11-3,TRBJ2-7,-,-,TGTGCCAGCAGCCGAGGACTCTCCTACGAGCAGTACTTC,CASSRGLSYEQYF
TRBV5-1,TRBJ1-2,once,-,TGCGCCAGCAGCTTGGAGGGGGTTGGGTATGGCTACACCTTC,CASSLEGVGYGYTF
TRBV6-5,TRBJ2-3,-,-,TGTGCCAGCAGCTCCACAGGCGCCGGCACAGATACGCAGTATTTT,CASSSTGAGTDTQYF
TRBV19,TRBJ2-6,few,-,TGTGCCAGTAGCCAACAATCTGGGGCCAACGTCCTGACTTTC,CASSQQSGANVLTF
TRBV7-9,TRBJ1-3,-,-,TGTGCCAGCAGCCGTGGAAACACCATATATTTT,CASSRGNTIYF
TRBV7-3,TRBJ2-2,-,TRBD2,TGTGCCAGCAGCCTCGTCGGGGGGGGCGCATCCGGGGAGCTGTTTTTT,CASSLVGGGASGELFF
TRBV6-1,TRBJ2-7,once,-,TGTGCCAGCAACGGGAAGGAGAGGACCTCCTACGAGCAGTACTTC,CASNGKERTSYEQYF
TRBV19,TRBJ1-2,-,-,TGTGCCAGTAGTATTCCCGGTGAGGTCGGCTATGGCTACACCTTC,CASSIPGEVGYGYTF
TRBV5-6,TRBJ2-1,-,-,TGTGCCAGCACACCCTTTACGGGAGACAGCTACAATGAGCAGTTCTTC,CASTPFTGDSYNEQFF
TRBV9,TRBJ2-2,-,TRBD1,TGTGCCAGCAGCCCCCCAGGTGCAGGGGGTAACACCGGGGAGCTGTTTTTT,CASSPPGAGGNTGELFF